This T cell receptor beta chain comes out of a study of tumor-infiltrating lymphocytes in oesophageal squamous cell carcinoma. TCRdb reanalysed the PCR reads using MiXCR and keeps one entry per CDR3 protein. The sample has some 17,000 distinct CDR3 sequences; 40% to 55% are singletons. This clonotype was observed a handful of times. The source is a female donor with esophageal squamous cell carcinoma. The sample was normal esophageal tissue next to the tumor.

CDR3 loop: CASSLGSGSGLCNEQFF. The CDR3 region has the DNA TGTGCCAGCAGCTTAGGTAGCGGGAGCGGCCTCTGCAATGAGCAGTTCTTC. This chain joins TRBV7-2 and TRBJ2-1; TRBD2 aligns across 9 bases. V lost 1 base and J lost 6; bases outside the gene matches: 10. Per germline, CDR1 SGHTA and CDR2 FQGNSA. The CDR3 is 17 amino acids.